Listed below are T cell receptor beta chains from one sample, sequenced in a study of molecular identifiers for immune sequencing clone quantification. One entry per CDR3 protein results from TCRdb running MiXCR on the PCR reads. This table has more than 250,000 distinct CDR3 sequences, around a fifth appearing once. Sequences were obtained from naive CD8+ T cells from blood, with Jurkat cell RNA spiked in. These receptors were collected from a human donor in good health. Some libraries in this study had Jurkat cell RNA spiked in. Both conserved end residues are part of each CDR3. The order of the fields is J gene, V gene, CDR3 protein.

TRBJ2-1	TRBV13	CASSLVGLSDNDNEQFF
TRBJ2-3	TRBV7-9	CASSFAGGGSDTQYF
TRBJ2-4	TRBV19	CASSISNPVVSIQYF
TRBJ2-1	TRBV19	CASSKGGIPGNEQFF
TRBJ1-1	TRBV20-1	CSARDRDDTEAFF
TRBJ2-5	TRBV21-1	CASSRGDTPGTQYF
TRBJ2-5	TRBV20-1	CSATALVETQYF
TRBJ2-7	TRBV30	CAWSTGRSGEQYF
TRBJ1-2	TRBV27	CASSFTQGFGANYGYTF
TRBJ2-7	TRBV7-9	CASSLGVSEQYF
TRBJ2-3	TRBV20-1	CSARTGVRGYTGTQYF
TRBJ1-5	TRBV27	CASSSYGLGQPQHF
TRBJ2-7	TRBV6-5	CASSYSMSASYEQYF
TRBJ2-7	TRBV7-2	CASSLDRYPYEQHF
TRBJ2-5	TRBV5-6	CASSGLAVQETQYF
TRBJ1-1	TRBV5-5	CASSLDWYGVSGTEAFF
TRBJ2-2	TRBV12-3/TRBV12-4	CASSSSGRNTGELFF
TRBJ2-2	TRBV20-1	CSAMDREGGELFF
TRBJ1-1	TRBV27	CASSPQGFNTEAFF
TRBJ2-3	TRBV30	CAWSAGTTSTDTQYF
TRBJ2-3	TRBV27	CAGSLTATADTQYF
TRBJ2-7	TRBV19	CASSPLTADEQYF
TRBJ1-5	TRBV7-9	CASSLGQGLQPQHF
TRBJ2-7	TRBV19	CASSEYFYALPYEQYF
TRBJ2-1	TRBV4-1	CASSASTGYNEQFF
TRBJ1-6	TRBV6-5	CASSSPEGGNSPLHF
TRBJ2-5	TRBV14	CASSQGGMYQETQYF
TRBJ2-3	TRBV7-9	CASSLAGDNRDTDTQYF
TRBJ2-1	TRBV13	CASSSSDGAGGGNGQFF
TRBJ2-1	TRBV11-1	CASRLAGGPGDEQFF
TRBJ1-4	TRBV20-1	CSARDYFGERNEKLFF
TRBJ2-3	TRBV7-9	CASSLFTSGAYTDTQYF